This T cell receptor beta chain was captured by sequencing in a study of T cells after somatic rescue of genetic block. Only in-frame clones appear in the TCRdb table, and some are missing; sequencing was by immunoSEQ multiplex PCR. The sample holds 100,000 to 120,000 clones; about 90% are singletons and the top ten take more than 1.4%. V was trimmed by 4 bases and J by 8 bases, leaving 13 bases between them. This CDR3 spans 13 amino acids. Germline CDR1 SGHTA, CDR2 FQGNSA. The sequence was obtained from a woman under 30. The sequencing input was peripheral blood mononuclear cells (PBMCs). J is TRBJ2-3 and V is TRBV7-2; D gene unclear. For the CDR3, the DNA is TGTGCCAGCAGCTCAGACCAAACGGGTACGCAGTATTTT. It is translated as CASSSDQTGTQYF.